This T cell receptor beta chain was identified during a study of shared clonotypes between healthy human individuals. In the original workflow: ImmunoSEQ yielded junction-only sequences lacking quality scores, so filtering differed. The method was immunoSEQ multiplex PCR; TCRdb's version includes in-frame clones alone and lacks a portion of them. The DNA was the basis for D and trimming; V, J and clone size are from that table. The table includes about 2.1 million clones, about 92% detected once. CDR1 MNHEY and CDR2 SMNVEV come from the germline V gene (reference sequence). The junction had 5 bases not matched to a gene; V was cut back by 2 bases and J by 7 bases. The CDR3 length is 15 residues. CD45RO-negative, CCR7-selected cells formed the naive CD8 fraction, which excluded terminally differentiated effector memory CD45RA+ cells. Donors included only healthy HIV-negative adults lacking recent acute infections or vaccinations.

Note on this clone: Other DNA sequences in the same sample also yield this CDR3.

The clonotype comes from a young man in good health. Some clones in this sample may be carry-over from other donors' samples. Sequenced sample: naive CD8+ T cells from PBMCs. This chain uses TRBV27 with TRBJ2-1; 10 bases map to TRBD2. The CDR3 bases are TGTGCCAGCAGTTTACTAGCGGGAGCTTTGAATGAGCAGTTCTTC. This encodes CASSLLAGALNEQFF.